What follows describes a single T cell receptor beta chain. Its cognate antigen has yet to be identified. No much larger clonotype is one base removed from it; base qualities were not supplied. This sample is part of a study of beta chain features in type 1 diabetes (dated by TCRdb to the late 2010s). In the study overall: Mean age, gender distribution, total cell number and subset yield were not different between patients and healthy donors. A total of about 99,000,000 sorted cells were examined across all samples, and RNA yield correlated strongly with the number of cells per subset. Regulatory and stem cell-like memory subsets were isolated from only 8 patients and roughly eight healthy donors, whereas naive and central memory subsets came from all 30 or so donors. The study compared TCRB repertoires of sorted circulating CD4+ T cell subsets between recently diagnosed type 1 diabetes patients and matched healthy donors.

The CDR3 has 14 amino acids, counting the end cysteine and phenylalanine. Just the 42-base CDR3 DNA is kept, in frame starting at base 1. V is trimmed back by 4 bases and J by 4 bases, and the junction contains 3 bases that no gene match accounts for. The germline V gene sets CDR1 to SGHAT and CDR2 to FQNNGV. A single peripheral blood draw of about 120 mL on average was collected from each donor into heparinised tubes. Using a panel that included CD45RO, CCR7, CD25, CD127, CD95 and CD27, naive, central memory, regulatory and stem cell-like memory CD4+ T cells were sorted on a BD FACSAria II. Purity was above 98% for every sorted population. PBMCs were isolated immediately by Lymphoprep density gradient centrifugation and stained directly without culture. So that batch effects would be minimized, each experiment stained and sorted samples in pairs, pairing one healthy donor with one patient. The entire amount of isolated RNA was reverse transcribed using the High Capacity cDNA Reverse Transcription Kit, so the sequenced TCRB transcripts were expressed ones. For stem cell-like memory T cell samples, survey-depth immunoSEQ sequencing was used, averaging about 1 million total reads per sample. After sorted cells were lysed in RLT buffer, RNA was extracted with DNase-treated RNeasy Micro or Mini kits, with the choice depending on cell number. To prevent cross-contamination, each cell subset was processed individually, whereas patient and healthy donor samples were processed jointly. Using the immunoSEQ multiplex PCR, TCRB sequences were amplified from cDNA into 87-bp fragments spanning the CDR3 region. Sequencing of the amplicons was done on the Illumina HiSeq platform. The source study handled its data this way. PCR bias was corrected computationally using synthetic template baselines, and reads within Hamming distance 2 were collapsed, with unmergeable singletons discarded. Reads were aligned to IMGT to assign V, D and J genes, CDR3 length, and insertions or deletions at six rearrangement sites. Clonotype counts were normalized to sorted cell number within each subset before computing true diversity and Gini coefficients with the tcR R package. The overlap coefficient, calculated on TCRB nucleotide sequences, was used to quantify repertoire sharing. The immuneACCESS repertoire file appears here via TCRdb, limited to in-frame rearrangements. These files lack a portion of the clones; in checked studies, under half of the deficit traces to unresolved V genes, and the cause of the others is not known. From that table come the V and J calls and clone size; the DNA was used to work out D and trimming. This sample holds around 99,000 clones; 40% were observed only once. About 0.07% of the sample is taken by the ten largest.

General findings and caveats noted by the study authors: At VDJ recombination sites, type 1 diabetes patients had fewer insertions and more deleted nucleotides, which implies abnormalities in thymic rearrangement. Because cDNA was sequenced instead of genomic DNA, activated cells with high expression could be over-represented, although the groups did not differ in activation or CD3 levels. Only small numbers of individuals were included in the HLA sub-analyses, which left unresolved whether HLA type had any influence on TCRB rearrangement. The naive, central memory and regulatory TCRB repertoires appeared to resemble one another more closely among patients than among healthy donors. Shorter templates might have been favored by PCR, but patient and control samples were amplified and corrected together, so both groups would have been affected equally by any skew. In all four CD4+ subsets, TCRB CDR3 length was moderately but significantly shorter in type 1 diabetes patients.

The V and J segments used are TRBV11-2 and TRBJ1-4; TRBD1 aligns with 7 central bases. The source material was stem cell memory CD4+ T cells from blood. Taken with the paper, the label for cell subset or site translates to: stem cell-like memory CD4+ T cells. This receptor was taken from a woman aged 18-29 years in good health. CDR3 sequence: CASSSRDSNEKLFF. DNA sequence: TGTGCCAGCAGCTCCCGGGACAGTAATGAAAAACTGTTTTTT.